This T cell receptor beta chain was identified during a study of control samples from healthy donors and cancer patients. This CDR3 has 15 amino acids. Between the trimmed V and J ends, which lost 4 bases and 4 bases, there was a span of 16 bases. The V gene's germline CDR1 is SEHNR and CDR2 FQNEAQ (reference sequence). TCRdb's table, derived via immunoSEQ multiplex PCR, lists solely in-frame clones and lacks some. The sample consists of 90,000 to 140,000 clones, 83% of them appearing once. This receptor was identified in a woman between 45 and 65 years old in good health. Sequences were obtained from blood. The chain recombines TRBV7-9 with TRBJ1-1; D is undetermined. DNA of the CDR3: TGTGCCAGCAGCTACTACGAAACGGGCGGCACTGAAGCTTTCTTT. The encoded protein is CASSYYETGGTEAFF.